The present T cell receptor (beta chain) was sequenced within a study of shared clonotypes between healthy human individuals. This CDR3 region has 14 residues. CDR1 is MNHNS and CDR2 is SASEGT in the germline V gene. Trimming shortened V by 7 bases and J by 3 bases, and 16 bases separated the two germline ends. The data were produced by immunoSEQ multiplex PCR, yet TCRdb's version contains in-frame clones alone and is incomplete. The sample yields approximately 2,000,000 clones, around 93% seen once. The rearrangement links TRBV6-1 to TRBJ2-7; maybe TRBD1 (5 bases). The sequenced sample consisted of naive CD4+ T cells from PBMCs. Subset described: CD45RA+ positively selected. The sequence derives from a man between 18 and 29 years old in good health. Some clones in this sample may be carry-over from other donors' samples. The DNA for the CDR3 is TGTGCCAGCATAGGTGGAGACAGTAACTACGAGCAGTACTTC. It codes for CASIGGDSNYEQYF.